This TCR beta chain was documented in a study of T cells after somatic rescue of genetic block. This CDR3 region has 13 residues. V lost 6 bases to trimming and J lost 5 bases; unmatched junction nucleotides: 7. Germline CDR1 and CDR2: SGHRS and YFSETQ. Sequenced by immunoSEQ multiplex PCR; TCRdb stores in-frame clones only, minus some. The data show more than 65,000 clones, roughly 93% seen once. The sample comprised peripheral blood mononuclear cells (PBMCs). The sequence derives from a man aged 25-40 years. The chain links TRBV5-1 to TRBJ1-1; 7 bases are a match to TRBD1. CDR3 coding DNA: TGCGCCAGCACCAGACAGGGCCTGACTGAAGCTTTCTTT. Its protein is CASTRQGLTEAFF.